The 21 T cell receptor beta chains listed next were all sequenced from one sample in a study of blood T cell repertoires in COVID-19. Data came from immunoSEQ multiplex PCR; TCRdb stores just in-frame clones and leaves some out. This sample has 55,000 to 85,000 clones, with approximately 83% found just once. Material for sequencing was peripheral blood. Every receptor here comes from a human donor in a cohort sampled during active COVID-19.

The rearrangement joins TRBV5-1 to TRBJ2-5; 9 bases agree with TRBD2. The CDR3 loop spans 15 amino acids. V was pared by 6 bases and J by 3 bases, with 9 bases of the junction left unmatched. From germline, CDR1 is SGHRS and CDR2 YFSETQ. CDR3 in amino acids: CASTRSGGSEETQYF. In DNA form, the CDR3 reads TGCGCCAGCACGCGGAGCGGGGGGTCCGAAGAGACCCAGTACTTC.

This clone came up once. The chain recombines TRBV5-6 with TRBJ2-5; D not resolved. Germline CDR1 SGHDT, CDR2 YYEEEE. The V and J ends lost 5 bases and 3 bases respectively, with 11 bases between them. The CDR3 covers 13 residues. The CDR3 here is CASRGDPKETQYF. The CDR3 DNA reads TGTGCCAGCAGAGGAGATCCCAAAGAGACCCAGTACTTC.

The chain has TRBV15 and TRBJ2-5; 9 nucleotides line up with TRBD1. Germline loops: CDR1 LNHNV, CDR2 YYDKDF (reference sequence). V lost 3 bases to trimming and J lost 5 bases; unmatched junction nucleotides: 13. The CDR3 is 17 amino acids. The DNA of the CDR3 is TGTGCCACCAGCAGGGGGCCGACAGGGGGGTTATCGGAGACCCAGTACTTC. Its protein is CATSRGPTGGLSETQYF.

The chain recombines TRBV7-6 with TRBJ2-2; 7 positions match TRBD2. The V segment lost 2 bases and the J segment 2 bases; nucleotides outside the gene matches: 5. The CDR3 runs 16 residues. From germline, CDR1 is SGHVS and CDR2 FNYEAQ. CDR3 sequence reads: CASSLLGLDNTGELFF. CDR3 coding DNA: TGTGCCAGCAGCTTATTAGGACTAGACAACACCGGGGAGCTGTTTTTT. Complete variable domain (other parts from reference TRBV7-6 and TRBJ2-2): GAGVSQSPRYKVTKRGQDVALRCDPISGHVSLYWYRQALGQGPEFLTYFNYEAQQDKSGLPNDRFSAERPEGSISTLTIQRTEQRDSAMYRCASSLLGLDNTGELFFGEGSRLTVL.

The chain joins TRBV9 to TRBJ2-7, with D possibly TRBD1 on 5 matching bases. This CDR3 is 14 amino acids long. V shed 2 bases and J shed 1 base, with 10 bases lying between them. Germline loops: CDR1 SGDLS, CDR2 YYNGEE. The DNA for the CDR3 is TGTGCCAGCAGCGTCCAGGGCCTTTCCTACGAGCAGTACTTC. Translated, it gives CASSVQGLSYEQYF.

The chain uses TRBV24-1 and TRBJ2-2; 11 nucleotides agree with TRBD1. The CDR3 covers 14 residues. Looked up from germline, CDR1 is KGHDR and CDR2 is SFDVKD. Trimming removed 7 bases from V and 4 bases from J; junction bases left unmatched: 1. This CDR3 is CATRGTGGTGELFF. CDR3 nucleotide sequence: TGTGCCACCAGGGGGACAGGGGGCACCGGGGAGCTGTTTTTT.

The chain uses TRBV19 and TRBJ2-5; TRBD2 agrees at 8 bases. The V gene's germline CDR1 is LNHDA and CDR2 SQIVND (reference sequence). The CDR3 contains 15 residues. The V and J ends lost 6 bases and 2 bases, in that order; junction bases with no gene match: 8. This CDR3 is CASRSGGPVQETQYF. CDR3 bases: TGTGCCAGTAGATCGGGGGGGCCAGTTCAAGAGACCCAGTACTTC.

The chain has TRBV24-1 and TRBJ2-3; D may be TRBD2 (6 bases). Germline-derived CDR1 and CDR2 are KGHDR and SFDVKD. There are 13 residues in the CDR3. The ends were cut back, 6 bases at V and 3 bases at J, with 9 bases in the middle. For the CDR3, the DNA is TGTGCCACCAGTTACGGGGGTACAGATACGCAGTATTTT. Protein: CATSYGGTDTQYF.

The gene calls are TRBV19 and TRBJ2-2; TRBD1 agrees at 8 bases. Germline trimming cut 8 bases from V and 5 bases from J; bases unmatched to any gene: 10. The CDR3 is 15 amino acids. Germline CDR1 reads LNHDA; CDR2 reads SQIVND (reference sequence). CDR3 sequence reads: CASSVDRVGTGELFF. CDR3 DNA: TGTGCCAGTTCAGTGGACAGGGTTGGAACCGGGGAGCTGTTTTTT.

The chain has TRBV7-2 and TRBJ2-1; D possibly corresponds to TRBD1 (6 bases). From germline, CDR1 is SGHTA and CDR2 FQGNSA. V shed 1 base and J shed 2 bases, with 9 bases lying between them. The CDR3 spans 15 residues. The CDR3 here is CASSLDRATYNEQFF. The CDR3 nucleotides are TGTGCCAGCAGCTTAGACAGGGCGACCTACAATGAGCAGTTCTTC.

J is TRBJ2-7 and V is TRBV7-7; D is possibly TRBD2 (5 bases). Germline V gives CDR1 SSHAT, CDR2 FNYEAQ (reference sequence). CDR3 length: 15 residues. Trimming stripped 5 bases from V and 3 bases from J, with 17 bases between. In DNA form, the CDR3 reads TGTGCCAGCAGCCCACGATACGGGGAAGTCTACGAGCAGTACTTC. Translating gives CASSPRYGEVYEQYF.

This clone was recorded once. J is TRBJ1-3 and V is TRBV30; D possibly corresponds to TRBD1 (6 bases). Germline V gives CDR1 GTSNPN, CDR2 SVGIG (reference sequence). The CDR3 is 16 residues long. V lost 3 bases, J lost 2 bases, and 17 bases lay in between. CDR3 DNA sequence: TGTGCCTGGAGGGCCCTCGGTGAGGGGGCTGGAAACACCATATATTTT. Translating it yields CAWRALGEGAGNTIYF.

V is TRBV23-1 and J is TRBJ1-6, with 11 bases lining up with TRBD1. TRBV23-1 is an open reading frame, and its role is uncertain. After removal of 0 bases from V and 5 bases from J, the junction contained 15 bases not matched to a gene. CDR3 length: 21 residues. The CDR3 DNA is TGCGCCAGCAGTCAATCAGACGGACAGGGGGCTACTCTCCGGGATAATTCACCCCTCCACTTT. It encodes CASSQSDGQGATLRDNSPLHF.

The gene calls are TRBV7-2 and TRBJ2-2; D is unclear. CDR1 is SGHTA and CDR2 is FQGNSA in the germline V gene. The V end lost 6 bases, the J end lost 5 bases, and 10 bases lay between the germline ends. The CDR3 length is 13 residues. The CDR3 spells CASSLAFTGELFF. CDR3 DNA sequence: TGTGCCAGCAGTCTGGCCTTTACCGGGGAGCTGTTTTTT. Looking up the rest from reference TRBV7-2 and TRBJ2-2 gives the full variable domain: GAGVSQSPSNKVTEKGKDVELRCDPISGHTALYWYRQSLGQGLEFLIYFQGNSAPDKSGLPSDRFSAERTGGSVSTLTIQRTQQEDSAVYLCASSLAFTGELFFGEGSRLTVL.

The CDR3 coding sequence is TGTGCCAGCAGCCAAAGAGATAACTCCAACGTCCTGACTTTC. The encoded protein is CASSQRDNSNVLTF. The J gene is TRBJ2-6, the V gene TRBV7-8; the D is unclear. The ends were cut back, 5 bases at V and 8 bases at J, with 13 bases in the middle. CDR3 size: 14 residues. Germline values: CDR1 SGHVS, CDR2 FQNEAQ.

The chain carries TRBV10-3 and TRBJ2-3, with D possibly TRBD1 on 6 matching bases. The CDR3 loop spans 13 amino acids. Germline values: CDR1 ENHRY, CDR2 SYGVKD. V gave up 10 bases and J gave up 4 bases, with 15 bases separating them. CDR3 loop: CATWQGNADTQYF. The CDR3 region has the DNA TGTGCCACGTGGCAGGGGAACGCAGATACGCAGTATTTT.

V gene TRBV2 combines with J gene TRBJ1-5, with 8 bases aligning to TRBD1. The CDR3 runs 14 residues. The junction had 9 bases not matched to a gene; V was cut back by 7 bases and J by 7 bases. Germline assignment: CDR1 SNHLY and CDR2 FYNNEI. DNA for the CDR3: TGTGCCAGCACCCGGGACAGGAGGAAGCAGCCCCAGCATTTT. It encodes CASTRDRRKQPQHF.

This rearrangement joins TRBV5-1 to TRBJ2-7, with 8 bases fitting TRBD1. Per germline, CDR1 SGHRS and CDR2 YFSETQ. The CDR3 has 14 amino acids. Unmatched junction bases numbered 5, after V lost 4 bases and J lost 2 bases. The CDR3 sequence: CASSRGDRPYEQYF. The CDR3 coding sequence is TGCGCCAGCAGCAGGGGGGACAGGCCCTACGAGCAGTACTTC.

For this clone: One end of the junction is discordant with germline, which a read error may explain. The chain's CDR3 is CASSLGGGGAGGTDTQYF. In nucleotides, the CDR3 is TGTGCCAGCAGCCTAGGAGGGGGCGGGGCGGGTGGCACAGATACGCAGTATTTT. This chain connects TRBV13 to TRBJ2-3; weak D call: TRBD1 (7 bases). The CDR3 length is 18 residues. The V gene's germline CDR1 is PRHDT and CDR2 FYEKMQ (reference sequence).

The rearrangement links TRBV2 to TRBJ2-4; D is unresolved. The germline gives CDR1 SNHLY, CDR2 FYNNEI. This CDR3 contains 13 residues. Trimming cost V 5 bases and J 0 bases, with 5 bases left between them. This CDR3 reads CASSTLAKNIQYF. CDR3 sequence (DNA): TGTGCCAGCAGTACTCTAGCCAAAAACATTCAGTACTTC. The variable domain in full, with the rest retrieved from reference TRBV2 and TRBJ2-4, is EPEVTQTPSHQVTQMGQEVILRCVPISNHLYFYWYRQILGQKVEFLVSFYNNEISEKSEIFDDQFSVERPDGSNFTLKIRSTKLEDSAMYFCASSTLAKNIQYFGAGTRLSVL.

The V and J genes are TRBV6-5 and TRBJ1-6; possible D gene TRBD1, 6 bases. CDR1 and CDR2 from the germline V gene are MNHEY and SVGAGI. CDR3 length: 14 amino acids. V was shortened by 7 bases and J by 7 bases, with 14 bases between the two germline ends. This CDR3 is CASTKQGTNSPLHF. DNA of the CDR3: TGTGCCAGCACCAAACAGGGAACGAATTCACCCCTCCACTTT.